This TCR beta chain was observed in a study of shared clonotypes between healthy human individuals. Notes on this clone: What it binds is unknown.

Study findings and constraints: Naive subsets typically showed greater estimated richness than memory subsets.

The CDR3 runs 17 residues. Trimming took 0 bases from V and 6 from J; bases not matched to a gene: 11. The germline CDR1 and CDR2 sequences are PRHDT and FYEKMQ (reference sequence). Data came from immunoSEQ multiplex PCR; TCRdb stores just in-frame clones and leaves some out. Found here are hundreds of thousands of clones, roughly 97% of them singletons; the top ten hold 0.055% to 0.07%. The clonotype comes from a woman aged 30 to 39 in good health. The specimen sequenced was naive CD4+ T cells sorted from blood. Subset meaning: CD45RA+ positively selected. The chain couples TRBV13 to TRBJ2-1, with 7 bases fitting TRBD2. The CDR3: CASSLGRGEGRGNEQFF. CDR3 coding DNA: TGTGCCAGCAGCTTAGGTCGGGGGGAGGGCCGAGGCAATGAGCAGTTCTTC.